This T cell receptor beta chain appears in the sequencing data of a study of CD8+CD57+ T cells in acquired aplastic anemia. The wider study: Sorted CD4+ and CD8+ cell DNA averaged approximately 3 ug. Study-level findings and limits: Patients and controls shared under 30 CD8+ CDR3 sequences, highly expressed in patients. Patients and controls had CD8+ Simpson's diversity values that were not significantly distinct.

About this clonotype itself: Its antigen is not identified.

CDR3 and TCR beta VDJ profiling relied on genomic DNA as the template. TCRdb re-called the reads with MiXCR, one entry per CDR3 protein. Seen here are about 190,000 distinct CDR3 sequences, less than 65% observed once, and the top ten hold just over 45%. V was clipped by 5 bases and J by 1 base; unmatched bases: 9. Germline-derived CDR1 and CDR2 are SGHVS and FNYEAQ. CDR3 length: 16 amino acids. This clonotype was obtained from a human donor with severe aplastic anemia or a healthy control (not recorded which). The sample consisted of sorted CD4+, CD8+, or CD8+CD57+ T cells (not recorded which) from PBMCs. The V call is TRBV7-6, the J call TRBJ2-5; 8 positions match TRBD2. Here the CDR3 reads CASSPWAGGAQETQYF. The CDR3 nucleotides read TGTGCCAGCAGCCCGTGGGCCGGGGGGGCCCAAGAGACCCAGTACTTC.